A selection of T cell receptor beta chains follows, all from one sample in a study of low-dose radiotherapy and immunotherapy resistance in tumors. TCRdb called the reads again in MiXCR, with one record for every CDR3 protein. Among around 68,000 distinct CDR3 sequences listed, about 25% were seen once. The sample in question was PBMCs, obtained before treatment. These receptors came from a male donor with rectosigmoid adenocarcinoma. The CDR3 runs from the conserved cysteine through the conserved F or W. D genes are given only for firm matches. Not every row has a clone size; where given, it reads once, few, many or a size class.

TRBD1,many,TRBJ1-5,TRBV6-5,CASSYSRGTGDQPQHF,TGTGCCAGCAGTTACTCTCGCGGGACAGGGGATCAGCCCCAGCATTTT
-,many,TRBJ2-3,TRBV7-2,CASSNPLAVRGTDTQYF,TGTGCCAGCAGCAATCCCTTAGCGGTGCGGGGCACAGATACGCAGTATTTT
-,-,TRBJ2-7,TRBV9,CASSVDPSSSYEQYF,TGTGCCAGCAGCGTAGATCCGTCAAGCTCCTACGAGCAGTACTTC
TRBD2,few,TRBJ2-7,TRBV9,CASSVGAGDLYEQYF,TGTGCCAGCAGCGTAGGAGCGGGAGATCTCTACGAGCAGTACTTC
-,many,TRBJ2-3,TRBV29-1,CSARLGTDTQYF,TGCAGCGCCCGACTGGGCACAGATACGCAGTATTTT
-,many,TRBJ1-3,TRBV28,CASSLGEDTIYF,TGTGCCAGCAGCCTTGGGGAGGACACCATATATTTT
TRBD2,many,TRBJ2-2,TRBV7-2,CASSLGLAGGNTGELFF,TGTGCCAGCAGCTTAGGACTAGCGGGGGGGAACACCGGGGAGCTGTTTTTT
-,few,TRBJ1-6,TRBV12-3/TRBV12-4,CASSTGRDNSPLHF,TGTGCCAGCAGTACGGGACGGGATAATTCACCCCTCCACTTT
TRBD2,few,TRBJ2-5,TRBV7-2,CASSRPGLSETQYF,TGTGCCAGCAGCCGACCGGGACTAAGTGAGACCCAGTACTTC
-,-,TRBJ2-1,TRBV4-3,CASSQAAARSSYNEQFF,TGCGCCAGCAGCCAAGCTGCCGCGAGGAGCTCCTACAATGAGCAGTTCTTC
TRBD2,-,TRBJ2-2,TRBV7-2,CASSPPFSGADRYTGELFF,TGTGCCAGCAGCCCCCCCTTTAGCGGGGCCGACCGTTACACCGGGGAGCTGTTTTTT
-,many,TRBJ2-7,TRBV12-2,CASRHGVRAGGHF,TGTGCAAGTCGCCACGGTGTGCGGGCCGGGGGGCACTTC
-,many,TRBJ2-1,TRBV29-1,CSVVDRRPEQFF,TGCAGCGTTGTAGACAGGAGGCCTGAGCAGTTCTTC
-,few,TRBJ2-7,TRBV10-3,CAISPQGNSYEQYF,TGTGCCATCAGCCCTCAGGGAAACTCCTACGAGCAGTACTTC
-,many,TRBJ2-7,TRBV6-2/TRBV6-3,CASSYELNTYEQYF,TGTGCCAGCAGTTACGAACTTAACACATACGAGCAGTACTTC
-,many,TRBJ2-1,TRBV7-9,CASSLAAGRGMNEQFF,TGTGCCAGCAGCTTAGCGGCGGGCAGGGGAATGAATGAGCAGTTCTTC
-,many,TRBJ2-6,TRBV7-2,CASSSGQTSGANVLTF,TGTGCCAGCAGCTCCGGGCAAACTTCTGGGGCCAACGTCCTGACTTTC
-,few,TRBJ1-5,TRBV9,CASSVGQMEGEPQHF,TGTGCCAGCAGCGTAGGGCAGATGGAGGGGGAGCCCCAGCATTTT
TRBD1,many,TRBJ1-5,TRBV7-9,CASSPGGWFNQPQHF,TGTGCCAGCAGCCCAGGGGGCTGGTTTAATCAGCCCCAGCATTTT
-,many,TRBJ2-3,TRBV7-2,CASSAFTDTQYF,TGTGCCAGCAGCGCCTTTACAGATACGCAGTATTTT
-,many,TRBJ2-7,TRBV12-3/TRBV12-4,CASSHLGANDGSYEQYF,TGTGCCAGCTCACACCTCGGGGCGAACGACGGCAGCTACGAGCAGTACTTC
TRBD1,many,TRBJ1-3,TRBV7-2,CASSLVDRDRRRTIYF,TGTGCCAGCAGCTTGGTCGACAGGGATCGTAGAAGGACCATATATTTT
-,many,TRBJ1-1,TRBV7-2,CASTNTDGNLEAFF,TGTGCCAGCACCAATACGGACGGAAACCTTGAAGCTTTCTTT
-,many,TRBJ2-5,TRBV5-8,CASSLGEGLTQETQYF,TGTGCCAGCAGCTTGGGTGAGGGTTTGACACAAGAGACCCAGTACTTC
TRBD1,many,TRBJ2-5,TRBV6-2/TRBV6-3,CASADRGRRETQYF,TGTGCCAGCGCGGACAGGGGGCGGAGGGAGACCCAGTACTTC
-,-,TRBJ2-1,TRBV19,CASSMGQGSSEQFF,TGTGCCAGTAGTATGGGGCAGGGATCTTCTGAGCAGTTCTTC
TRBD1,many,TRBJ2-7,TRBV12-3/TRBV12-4,CASSPGLGQASYEQYF,TGTGCCAGCAGCCCCGGCCTGGGACAGGCCTCCTACGAGCAGTACTTC
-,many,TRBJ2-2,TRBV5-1,CASRDGQGGELFF,TGCGCCAGCAGAGACGGCCAGGGCGGGGAGCTGTTTTTT
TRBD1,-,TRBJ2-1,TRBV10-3,CAISEHQGANSYNEQFF,TGTGCCATCAGTGAGCATCAGGGGGCCAACTCCTACAATGAGCAGTTCTTC
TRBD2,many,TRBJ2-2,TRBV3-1,CASSQTSGRARGGELFF,TGTGCCAGCAGCCAGACTAGCGGGAGGGCCCGAGGCGGGGAGCTGTTTTTT
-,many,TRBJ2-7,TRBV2,CASSPSYEQYF,TGTGCCAGCAGCCCGAGTTACGAGCAGTACTTC
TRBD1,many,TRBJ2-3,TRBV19,CASSPLPGQGSSDTQYF,TGTGCCAGTAGTCCCCTCCCGGGACAGGGTTCGTCAGATACGCAGTATTTT
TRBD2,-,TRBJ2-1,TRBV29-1,CSVDGASGRDEQFF,TGTAGCGTTGACGGGGCTAGCGGGAGGGATGAGCAGTTCTTC
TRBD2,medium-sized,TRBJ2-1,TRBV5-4,CASSRGVNEQFF,TGTGCCAGCAGTCGGGGGGTCAATGAGCAGTTCTTC
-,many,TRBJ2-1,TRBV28,CASSGYNEQFF,TGTGCCAGCAGTGGATACAATGAGCAGTTCTTC
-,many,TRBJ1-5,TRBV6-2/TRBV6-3,CASGGGARGNQPQHF,TGTGCCAGCGGAGGGGGGGCTAGGGGCAATCAGCCCCAGCATTTT